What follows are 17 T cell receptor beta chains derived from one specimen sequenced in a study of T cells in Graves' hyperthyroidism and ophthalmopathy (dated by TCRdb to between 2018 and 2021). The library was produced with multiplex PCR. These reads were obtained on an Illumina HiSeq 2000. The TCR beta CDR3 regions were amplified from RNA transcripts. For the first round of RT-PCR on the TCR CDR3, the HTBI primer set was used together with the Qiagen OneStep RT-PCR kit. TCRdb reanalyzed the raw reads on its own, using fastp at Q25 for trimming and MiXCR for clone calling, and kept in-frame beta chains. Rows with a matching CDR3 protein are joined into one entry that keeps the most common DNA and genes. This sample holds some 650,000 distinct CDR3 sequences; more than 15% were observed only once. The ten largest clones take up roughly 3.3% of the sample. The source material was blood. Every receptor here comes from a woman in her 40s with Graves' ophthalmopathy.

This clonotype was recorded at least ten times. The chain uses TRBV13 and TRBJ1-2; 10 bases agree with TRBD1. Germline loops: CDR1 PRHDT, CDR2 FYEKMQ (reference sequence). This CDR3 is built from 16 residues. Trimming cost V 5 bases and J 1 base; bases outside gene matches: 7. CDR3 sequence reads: CASSRDRGRGNYGYTF. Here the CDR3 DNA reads TGTGCCAGCAGCCGTGACAGGGGGCGCGGTAACTATGGCTACACCTTC. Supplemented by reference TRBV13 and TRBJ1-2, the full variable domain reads AAGVIQSPRHLIKEKRETATLKCYPIPRHDTVYWYQQGPGQDPQFLISFYEKMQSDKGSIPDRFSAQQFSDYHSELNMSSLELGDSALYFCASSRDRGRGNYGYTFGSGTRLTVV.

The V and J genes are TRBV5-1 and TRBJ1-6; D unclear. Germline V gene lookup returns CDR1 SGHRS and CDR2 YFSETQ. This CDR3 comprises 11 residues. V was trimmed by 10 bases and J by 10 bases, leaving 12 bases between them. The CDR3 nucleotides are TGCGCCCGAGTACGGGGATCACCCCTCCACTTT. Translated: CARVRGSPLHF.

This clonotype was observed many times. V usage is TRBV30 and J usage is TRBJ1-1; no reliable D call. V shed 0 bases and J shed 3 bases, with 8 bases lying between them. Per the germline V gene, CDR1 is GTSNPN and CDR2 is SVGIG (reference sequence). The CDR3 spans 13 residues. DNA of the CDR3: TGTGCCTGGAGTGTACAAAGGGACACTGAAGCTTTCTTT. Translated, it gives CAWSVQRDTEAFF.

The CDR3, as DNA: TGCAGTGCTAGAGATCTTACGGGAGCAGCAGATACGCAGTATTTT. Translating it yields CSARDLTGAADTQYF. The rearrangement uses TRBV20-1 and TRBJ2-3; tentatively, D is TRBD2 (6 bases). Germline loops: CDR1 DFQATT, CDR2 SNEGSKA (reference sequence). CDR3 size: 15 residues. V gave up 0 bases and J gave up 4 bases, with 14 bases separating them.

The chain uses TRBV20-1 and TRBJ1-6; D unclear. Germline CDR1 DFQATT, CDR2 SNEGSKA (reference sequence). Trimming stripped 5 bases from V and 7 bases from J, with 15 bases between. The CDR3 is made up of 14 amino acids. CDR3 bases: TGCAGTGCTCCCGGAAGTGCCACCAATTCACCCCTCCACTTT. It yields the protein CSAPGSATNSPLHF.

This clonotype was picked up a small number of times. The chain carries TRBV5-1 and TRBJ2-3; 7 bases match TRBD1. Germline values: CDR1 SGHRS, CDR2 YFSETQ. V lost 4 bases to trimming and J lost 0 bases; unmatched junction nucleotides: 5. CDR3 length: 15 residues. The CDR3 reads CASSVTGLSTDTQYF. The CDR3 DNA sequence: TGCGCCAGCAGCGTGACAGGGCTCAGCACAGATACGCAGTATTTT.

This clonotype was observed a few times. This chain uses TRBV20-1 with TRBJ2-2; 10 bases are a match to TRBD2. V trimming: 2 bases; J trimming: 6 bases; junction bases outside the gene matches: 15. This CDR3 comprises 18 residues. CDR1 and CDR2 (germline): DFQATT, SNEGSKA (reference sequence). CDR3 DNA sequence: TGCAGTGCTAGAAAAGGGGGGGGTAGCGGGAGGATCGCCGGGGAGCTGTTTTTT. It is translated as CSARKGGGSGRIAGELFF.

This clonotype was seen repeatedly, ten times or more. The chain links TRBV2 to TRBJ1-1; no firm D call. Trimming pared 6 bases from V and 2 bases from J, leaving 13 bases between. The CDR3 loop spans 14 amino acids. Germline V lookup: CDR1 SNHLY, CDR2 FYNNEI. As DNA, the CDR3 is TGTGCCAGCAGAGAGAGGGCGGTTAACACTGAAGCTTTCTTT. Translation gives CASRERAVNTEAFF.

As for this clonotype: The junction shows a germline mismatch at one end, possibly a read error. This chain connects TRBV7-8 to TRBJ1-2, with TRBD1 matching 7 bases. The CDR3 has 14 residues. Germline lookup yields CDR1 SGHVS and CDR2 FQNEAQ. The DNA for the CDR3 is TGTGCCAGCAACTTAGGAGAGGGGGCAGGGGGCTACACCTTC. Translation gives CASNLGEGAGGYTF.

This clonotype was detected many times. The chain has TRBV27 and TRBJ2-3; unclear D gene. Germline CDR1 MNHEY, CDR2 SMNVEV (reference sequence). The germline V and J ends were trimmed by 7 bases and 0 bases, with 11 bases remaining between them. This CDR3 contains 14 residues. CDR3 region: CASKTASSTDTQYF. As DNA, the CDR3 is TGTGCCAGCAAGACTGCTTCTAGCACAGATACGCAGTATTTT.

CDR3 sequence reads: CASSHSDRGLKTQYF. CDR3 bases: TGTGCCAGCAGTCACTCGGACAGGGGGCTTAAGACCCAGTACTTC. The rearrangement joins TRBV2 to TRBJ2-5; 11 nucleotides agree with TRBD1. The CDR3 is made up of 15 amino acids. Germline V gives CDR1 SNHLY, CDR2 FYNNEI. J gave up 6 bases and V 5 bases, and 8 bases lay outside the gene matches. The full variable domain, in which reference TRBV2 and TRBJ2-5 provide the parts outside the CDR3, is EPEVTQTPSHQVTQMGQEVILRCVPISNHLYFYWYRQILGQKVEFLVSFYNNEISEKSEIFDDQFSVERPDGSNFTLKIRSTKLEDSAMYFCASSHSDRGLKTQYFGPGTRLLVL.

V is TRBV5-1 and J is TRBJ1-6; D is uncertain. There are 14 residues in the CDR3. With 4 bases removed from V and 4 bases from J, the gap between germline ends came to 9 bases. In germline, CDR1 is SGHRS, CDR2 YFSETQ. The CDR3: CASSPTEYNSPLHF. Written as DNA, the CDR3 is TGCGCCAGCAGCCCGACTGAGTATAATTCACCCCTCCACTTT.

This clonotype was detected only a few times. The CDR3 sequence: CATSRKVADNSPLHF. In DNA form, the CDR3 reads TGTGCCACCAGCAGGAAGGTGGCAGATAATTCACCCCTCCACTTT. The chain carries TRBV15 and TRBJ1-6; D unresolved. V lost 3 bases, J lost 5 bases, and 11 bases lay in between. CDR1 and CDR2 from the germline V gene are LNHNV and YYDKDF (reference sequence). This CDR3 region has 15 residues. Full variable domain (remainder filled in from reference TRBV15 and TRBJ1-6): DAMVIQNPRYQVTQFGKPVTLSCSQTLNHNVMYWYQQKSSQAPKLLFHYYDKDFNNEADTPDNFQSRRPNTSFCFLDIRSPGLGDTAMYLCATSRKVADNSPLHFGNGTRLTVT.

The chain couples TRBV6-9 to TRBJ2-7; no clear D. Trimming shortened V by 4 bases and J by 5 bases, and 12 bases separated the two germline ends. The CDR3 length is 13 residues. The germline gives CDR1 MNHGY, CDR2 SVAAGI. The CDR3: CASSSRCRDEQYF. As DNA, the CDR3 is TGTGCCAGCAGTTCGAGGTGTCGTGACGAGCAGTACTTC.

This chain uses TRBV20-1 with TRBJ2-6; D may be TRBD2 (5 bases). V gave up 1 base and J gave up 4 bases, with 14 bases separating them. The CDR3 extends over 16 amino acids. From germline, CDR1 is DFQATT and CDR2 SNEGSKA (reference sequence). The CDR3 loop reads CSARVKRYVGANVLTF. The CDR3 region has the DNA TGCAGTGCTAGAGTCAAGCGGTATGTCGGGGCCAACGTCCTGACTTTC.

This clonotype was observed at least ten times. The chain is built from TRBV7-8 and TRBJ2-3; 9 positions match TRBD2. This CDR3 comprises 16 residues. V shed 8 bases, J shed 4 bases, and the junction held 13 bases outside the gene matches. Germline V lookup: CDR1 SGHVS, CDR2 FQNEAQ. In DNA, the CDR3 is TGTGCCAGCTTTGGTGCTAGCGGGATGGCCCCAGATACGCAGTATTTT. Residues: CASFGASGMAPDTQYF.

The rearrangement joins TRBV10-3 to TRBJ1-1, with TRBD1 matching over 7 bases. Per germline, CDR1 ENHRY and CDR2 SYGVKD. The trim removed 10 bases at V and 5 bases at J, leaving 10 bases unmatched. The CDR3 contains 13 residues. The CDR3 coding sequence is TGTGCCAACTCGGGACAGCCAGGGACTGAAGCTTTCTTT. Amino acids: CANSGQPGTEAFF.